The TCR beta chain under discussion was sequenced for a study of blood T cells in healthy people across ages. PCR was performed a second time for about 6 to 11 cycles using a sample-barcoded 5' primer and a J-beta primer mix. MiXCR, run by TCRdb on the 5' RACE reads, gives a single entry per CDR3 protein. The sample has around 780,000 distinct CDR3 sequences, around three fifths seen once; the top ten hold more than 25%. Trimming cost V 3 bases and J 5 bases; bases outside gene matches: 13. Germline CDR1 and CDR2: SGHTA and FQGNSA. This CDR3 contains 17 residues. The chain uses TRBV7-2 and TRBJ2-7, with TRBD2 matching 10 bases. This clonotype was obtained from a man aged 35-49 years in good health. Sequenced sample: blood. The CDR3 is CASSLPWASGRINEQYF. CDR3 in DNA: TGTGCCAGCAGCTTGCCGTGGGCTAGCGGGAGAATCAACGAGCAGTACTTC. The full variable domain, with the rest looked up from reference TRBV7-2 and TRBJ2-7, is GAGVSQSPSNKVTEKGKDVELRCDPISGHTALYWYRQSLGQGLEFLIYFQGNSAPDKSGLPSDRFSAERTGGSVSTLTIQRTQQEDSAVYLCASSLPWASGRINEQYFGPGTRLTVT.